The rows below give T cell receptor beta chains drawn from one sample of a study of memory CD4+ T cells and cytomegalovirus serostatus. The data were produced by immunoSEQ multiplex PCR, yet TCRdb's version contains in-frame clones alone and is incomplete. The top ten hold about 1.5% of the sample, which has roughly 53,000 clones, around 78% seen once. Sequencing used memory CD4+ T cells from blood. These receptors were collected from an adult in good health and CMV-seronegative. CDR3s include the opening cysteine and the closing phenylalanine or tryptophan. The D gene is left open where the match is weak. Clone size appears in some rows only: once, few, many, or a class for an expanded clone.

abundance	d_gene	v_gene	j_gene	CDR3aa	CDR3nt
once	NA	TRBV7-9	TRBJ1-2	CASSSTGHNYGYTF	TGTGCCAGCAGCTCTACGGGTCATAACTATGGCTACACCTTC
NA	NA	TRBV7-2	TRBJ1-5	CASSQRGTVSNQPQHF	TGTGCCAGCAGCCAGAGGGGCACAGTTAGCAATCAGCCCCAGCATTTT
NA	TRBD1	TRBV5-6	TRBJ1-5	CASSRQGLNQPQHF	TGTGCCAGCAGCCGACAGGGCCTCAATCAGCCCCAGCATTTT
NA	NA	TRBV10-3	TRBJ1-2	CAISVSRGYGYTF	TGTGCCATCAGTGTTAGTCGGGGCTATGGCTACACCTTC
NA	NA	TRBV5-4	TRBJ2-6	CASSLRQGEGGANVLTF	TGTGCCAGCAGCTTAAGGCAGGGCGAAGGCGGGGCCAACGTCCTGACTTTC
NA	NA	TRBV7-2	TRBJ1-1	CASSLATAGGYTEAFF	TGTGCCAGCAGCTTAGCGACGGCGGGAGGATACACTGAAGCTTTCTTT
NA	NA	TRBV19	TRBJ1-2	CATSRSQTYGYTF	TGTGCCACAAGTAGGTCACAAACCTATGGCTACACCTTC
once	NA	TRBV28	TRBJ1-2	CASSFIGVQNYGYTF	TGTGCCAGCAGTTTCATAGGGGTACAGAACTATGGCTACACCTTC
NA	TRBD1	TRBV30	TRBJ2-7	CAWSFRDRDYEQYF	TGTGCCTGGAGTTTCCGGGACAGGGACTACGAGCAGTACTTC
NA	NA	TRBV18	TRBJ2-7	CASSPDYEQYF	TGTGCCAGCTCACCCGACTACGAGCAGTACTTC
NA	NA	TRBV10-3	TRBJ1-2	CAISESIGWGYTF	TGTGCCATCAGTGAGTCTATAGGCTGGGGCTACACCTTC
NA	NA	TRBV29-1	TRBJ1-2	CSVSTGPNYGYTF	TGCAGCGTCTCGACAGGTCCTAACTATGGCTACACCTTC
NA	TRBD2	TRBV7-9	TRBJ2-3	CASSPSGRVTDTQYF	TGTGCCAGCAGCCCGAGCGGGAGGGTCACAGATACGCAGTATTTT
NA	NA	TRBV21-1	TRBJ1-5	CASSKQQGAINQPQHF	TGTGCCAGCAGCAAGCAACAGGGGGCTATCAATCAGCCCCAGCATTTT
once	NA	TRBV19	TRBJ1-5	CASSEGGGRGGQHF	TGTGCCAGTAGTGAAGGCGGGGGACGGGGAGGCCAGCATTTT
once	NA	TRBV29-1	TRBJ2-3	CSVEEGVGALF	TGCAGCGTTGAAGAGGGGGTAGGGGCCTTGTTT
NA	NA	TRBV29-1	TRBJ1-1	CSVNLLMNTEAFF	TGCAGCGTTAACTTACTCATGAACACTGAAGCTTTCTTT
NA	TRBD1	TRBV28	TRBJ2-7	CASSLPGQLYEQYF	TGTGCCAGCAGTTTACCGGGACAGCTCTACGAGCAGTACTTC
NA	NA	TRBV7-3	TRBJ2-5	CASSLQGGSGETQYF	TGTGCCAGCAGCTTACAAGGGGGCAGCGGGGAGACCCAGTACTTC
NA	TRBD2	TRBV11-2	TRBJ2-5	CASSLTLSGRASETQYF	TGTGCCAGCAGCCTAACCCTCAGCGGGAGGGCCAGCGAGACCCAGTACTTC
NA	NA	TRBV19	TRBJ1-1	CASRLGTGTPTEAFF	TGTGCCAGTAGACTGGGAACCGGGACACCGACTGAAGCTTTCTTT
NA	NA	TRBV7-2	TRBJ2-1	CASSLTASSYNEQFF	TGTGCCAGCAGCCTCACAGCGAGCTCCTACAATGAGCAGTTCTTC
NA	TRBD1	TRBV5-6	TRBJ1-2	CASSMWDRVSYGYTF	TGTGCCAGCAGCATGTGGGACAGGGTATCCTATGGCTACACCTTC
few	NA	TRBV27	TRBJ1-2	CASRRWVDYGYTF	TGTGCCAGCCGTCGTTGGGTGGACTATGGCTACACCTTC
NA	TRBD1	TRBV7-2	TRBJ2-7	CASSFGGTGLGEQYF	TGTGCCAGCAGCTTCGGTGGGACAGGGCTCGGCGAGCAGTACTTC
NA	TRBD1	TRBV7-2	TRBJ2-2	CASSLAGQGASGELFF	TGTGCCAGCAGCTTAGCAGGACAGGGGGCATCCGGGGAGCTGTTTTTT
NA	NA	TRBV6-6	TRBJ2-5	CASSYSEGGKTQYF	TGTGCCAGCAGTTACTCGGAAGGGGGAAAGACCCAGTACTTC
NA	NA	TRBV29-1	TRBJ1-2	CSVEENRTPRGYTF	TGCAGCGTTGAAGAGAACAGGACCCCTCGTGGCTACACCTTC
NA	NA	TRBV5-6	TRBJ2-7	CASSSVGPAEQYF	TGTGCCAGCAGCTCGGTAGGACCCGCGGAGCAGTACTTC
NA	NA	TRBV5-1	TRBJ2-5	CASSLGNQETQYF	TGCGCCAGCAGCTTGGGAAATCAGGAGACCCAGTACTTC
NA	TRBD1	TRBV5-6	TRBJ1-2	CASSSTGVDGYTF	TGTGCCAGCAGCTCGACAGGGGTCGATGGCTACACCTTC
NA	TRBD2	TRBV4-3	TRBJ2-5	CASSQSSGSGETQYF	TGCGCCAGCAGCCAATCAAGCGGGAGCGGAGAGACCCAGTACTTC
once	NA	TRBV10-3	TRBJ1-2	CAISESNYGYTF	TGTGCCATCAGTGAGTCGAACTATGGCTACACCTTC
NA	NA	TRBV28	TRBJ1-2	CASSLPVGGRYGYTF	TGTGCCAGCAGTTTACCGGTGGGGGGGCGGTATGGCTACACCTTC
NA	NA	TRBV18	TRBJ1-1	CASSNIERPGNTEAFF	TGTGCCAGCTCAAACATTGAGCGTCCGGGTAACACTGAAGCTTTCTTT
NA	TRBD1	TRBV6-1	TRBJ1-5	CASSENRGFVLMRNQPQHF	TGTGCCAGCAGTGAAAACAGGGGTTTTGTCCTTATGCGCAATCAGCCCCAGCATTTT
few	NA	TRBV2	TRBJ2-1	CASLREIVNEQFF	TGTGCCAGTTTGAGGGAGATTGTCAATGAGCAGTTCTTC
NA	TRBD1	TRBV28	TRBJ2-7	CASSPPDRVYEQYF	TGTGCCAGCAGCCCTCCGGACAGGGTCTACGAGCAGTACTTC
once	NA	TRBV27	TRBJ1-4	CASSPRQAANEKLFF	TGTGCCAGCAGTCCTCGACAGGCCGCAAATGAAAAACTGTTTTTT
NA	NA	TRBV18	TRBJ1-3	CASSPVEGPGNTIYF	TGTGCCAGCTCACCAGTGGAAGGTCCTGGAAACACCATATATTTT
NA	NA	TRBV5-6	TRBJ2-2	CASSFGFSGTGELFF	TGTGCCAGCAGCTTCGGGTTTTCTGGCACCGGGGAGCTGTTTTTT
NA	NA	TRBV28	TRBJ2-2	CASSLSQPGELFF	TGTGCCAGCAGTTTATCACAACCCGGGGAGCTGTTTTTT
NA	TRBD1	TRBV28	TRBJ1-2	CASSLRNPGQGPGYTF	TGTGCCAGCAGTTTACGTAATCCGGGACAGGGTCCTGGCTACACCTTC
NA	NA	TRBV27	TRBJ1-4	CASSPGYEKLFF	TGTGCCAGCAGTCCGGGGTATGAAAAACTGTTTTTT
few	NA	TRBV7-2	TRBJ2-1	CASSPGLTGNEQFF	TGTGCCAGCAGCCCGGGACTCACGGGAAATGAGCAGTTCTTC
few	TRBD1	TRBV18	TRBJ1-1	CASSSLDRATEAFF	TGTGCCAGCTCATCTCTGGACAGGGCCACTGAAGCTTTCTTT
NA	NA	TRBV9	TRBJ2-5	CASSLLGGGLRETQYF	TGTGCCAGCAGTCTCCTGGGAGGGGGGCTAAGGGAGACCCAGTACTTC
NA	TRBD2	TRBV28	TRBJ2-3	CASRWSGAGGPTDTQYF	TGTGCCAGCAGATGGAGCGGCGCGGGGGGTCCTACAGATACGCAGTATTTT
NA	TRBD1	TRBV19	TRBJ1-5	CASSMGGQGNQPQHF	TGTGCCAGTAGTATGGGGGGACAGGGTAATCAGCCCCAGCATTTT
once	NA	TRBV7-2	TRBJ2-7	CASSLGGISYEQYF	TGTGCCAGCAGCTTAGGAGGGATATCCTACGAGCAGTACTTC
NA	NA	TRBV10-2	TRBJ2-7	CASSERAYEQYF	TGCGCCAGCAGTGAGAGGGCTTACGAGCAGTACTTC
NA	NA	TRBV19	TRBJ1-1	CASKTLGGTEAFF	TGTGCCAGTAAGACGCTGGGAGGGACTGAAGCTTTCTTT
NA	NA	TRBV29-1	TRBJ2-2	CSVGRVGTGELFF	TGCAGCGTTGGTAGGGTTGGCACCGGGGAGCTGTTTTTT
NA	NA	TRBV27	TRBJ1-2	CASSPGADLYGYTF	TGTGCCAGCAGTCCCGGGGCCGACCTCTATGGCTACACCTTC
NA	TRBD1	TRBV6-1	TRBJ1-2	CASSETGALLSYGYTF	TGTGCCAGCAGTGAGACAGGGGCCCTATTGAGCTATGGCTACACCTTC
NA	NA	TRBV28	TRBJ1-5	CASTMELGRGQPQHF	TGTGCCAGCACTATGGAGCTGGGGCGAGGTCAGCCCCAGCATTTT
NA	TRBD2	TRBV27	TRBJ2-5	CASSPVAGGFQETQYF	TGTGCCAGCAGTCCTGTAGCGGGGGGGTTTCAAGAGACCCAGTACTTC